This TCR beta chain stems from a study of T cell responses to AZD1222 COVID-19 vaccine. TCRdb keeps only in-frame clones here, not all; method: immunoSEQ multiplex PCR. The sample has 100,000 to 150,000 clones; about 89% are singletons. In germline, CDR1 is SNHLY, CDR2 FYNNEI. V dropped 11 bases and J dropped 1 base, with 8 bases sitting between them. The CDR3 extends over 11 amino acids. The sequenced sample was peripheral blood, obtained on day 0 of AZD1222 vaccination. The chain recombines TRBV2 with TRBJ1-1, with unresolved D. The clonotype was recovered from an adult in good health. The CDR3 coding sequence is TGTGCCTACGCAAAGAACACTGAAGCTTTCTTT. It translates to CAYAKNTEAFF.